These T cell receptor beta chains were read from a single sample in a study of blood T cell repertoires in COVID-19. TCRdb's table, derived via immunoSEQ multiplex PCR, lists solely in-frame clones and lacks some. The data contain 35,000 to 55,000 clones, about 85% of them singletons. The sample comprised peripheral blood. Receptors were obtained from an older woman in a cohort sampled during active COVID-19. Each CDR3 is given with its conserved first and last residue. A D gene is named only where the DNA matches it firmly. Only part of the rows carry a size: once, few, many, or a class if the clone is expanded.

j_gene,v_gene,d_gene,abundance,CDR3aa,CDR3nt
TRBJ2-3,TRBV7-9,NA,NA,CASSQLSDTQYF,TGTGCCAGCAGCCAACTGAGCGATACGCAGTATTTT
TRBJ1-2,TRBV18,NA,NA,CASSPPQGYGYTF,TGTGCCAGCTCACCACCCCAGGGGTATGGCTACACCTTC
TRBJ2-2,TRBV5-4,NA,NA,CASSPGQRNTGELFF,TGTGCCAGCAGCCCCGGACAACGGAACACCGGGGAGCTGTTTTTT
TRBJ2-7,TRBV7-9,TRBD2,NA,CASSGDRASGKHEQYF,TGTGCCAGCAGCGGGGATCGGGCTAGCGGGAAACACGAGCAGTACTTC
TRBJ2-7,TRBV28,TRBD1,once,CASTSSAVGQVAYEQYF,TGTGCCAGCACCAGTTCGGCGGTGGGACAGGTCGCCTACGAGCAGTACTTC
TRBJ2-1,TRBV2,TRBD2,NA,CASTIGELAGGVQFF,TGTGCCAGCACCATAGGGGAACTAGCGGGAGGGGTCCAGTTCTTC
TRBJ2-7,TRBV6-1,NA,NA,CASSDAPAASYEQYF,TGTGCCAGCAGTGACGCGCCCGCGGCCTCCTACGAGCAGTACTTC
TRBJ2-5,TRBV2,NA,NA,CASSAPPGLGQETQYF,TGTGCCAGCAGTGCCCCGCCAGGGCTGGGGCAAGAGACCCAGTACTTC
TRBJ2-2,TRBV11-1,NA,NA,CWGGRDTGELFF,TGTTGGGGAGGCAGGGACACCGGGGAGCTGTTTTTT
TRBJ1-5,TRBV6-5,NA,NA,CASSYSQGSQPQHF,TGTGCCAGCAGTTACTCGCAGGGCTCTCAGCCCCAGCATTTT
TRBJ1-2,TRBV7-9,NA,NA,CASNFEASSNYGYTF,TGTGCCAGCAACTTTGAGGCCTCTTCTAACTATGGCTACACCTTC
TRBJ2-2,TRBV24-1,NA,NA,CATSLGLLRNTGELFF,TGTGCCACCAGCTTGGGACTCCTTAGGAACACCGGGGAGCTGTTTTTT
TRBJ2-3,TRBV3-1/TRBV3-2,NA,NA,CASSQDRDTQYF,TGTGCCAGCAGCCAAGATCGAGATACGCAGTATTTT
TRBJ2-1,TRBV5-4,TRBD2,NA,CASSLSGSSYNEQFF,TGTGCCAGCAGCCTTAGCGGGAGCTCCTACAATGAGCAGTTCTTC
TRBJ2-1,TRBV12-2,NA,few,CASRFKREWSNEQFF,TGTGCAAGTCGCTTCAAGCGGGAGTGGAGCAATGAGCAGTTCTTC
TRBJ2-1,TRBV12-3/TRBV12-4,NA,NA,CASSLPGRGQFF,TGTGCCAGCAGTTTACCCGGGAGAGGGCAGTTCTTC
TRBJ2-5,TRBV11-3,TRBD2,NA,CASSRGGYQETQYF,TGTGCCAGCAGTCGCGGGGGGTACCAAGAGACCCAGTACTTC
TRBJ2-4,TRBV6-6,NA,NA,CASSHGGGAVRNIQYF,TGTGCCAGCAGCCACGGAGGGGGCGCGGTTCGGAACATTCAGTACTTC
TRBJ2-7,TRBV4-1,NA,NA,CASSQVSLGYEQYF,TGCGCCAGCAGCCAAGTTTCACTAGGCTACGAGCAGTACTTC
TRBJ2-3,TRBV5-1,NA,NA,CASSLVGGQDTQYF,TGCGCCAGCAGCTTGGTAGGGGGTCAGGATACGCAGTATTTT
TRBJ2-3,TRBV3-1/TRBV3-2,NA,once,CASSPTGTTDTQYF,TGTGCCAGCAGCCCAACAGGGACGACAGATACGCAGTATTTT
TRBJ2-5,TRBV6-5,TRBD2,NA,CASSPTSGIVETQYF,TGTGCCAGCTCACCTACTAGCGGGATAGTCGAGACCCAGTACTTC
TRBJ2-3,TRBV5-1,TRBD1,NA,CASSPGQSTDTQYF,TGCGCCAGCAGTCCGGGACAGAGCACAGATACGCAGTATTTT
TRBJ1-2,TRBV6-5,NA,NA,CASSYSGRGSYGYTF,TGTGCCAGCAGTTACTCCGGCCGCGGGTCCTATGGCTACACCTTC
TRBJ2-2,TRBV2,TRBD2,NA,CASSEGGGRTGELFF,TGTGCCAGCAGTGAGGGCGGGGGAAGGACCGGGGAGCTGTTTTTT
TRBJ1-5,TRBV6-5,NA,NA,CASISRSANQPQHF,TGTGCCAGCATATCACGGAGCGCCAATCAGCCCCAGCATTTT
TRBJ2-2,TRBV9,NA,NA,CASSVGAGLVNTGELFF,TGTGCCAGCAGCGTAGGCGCAGGGCTGGTTAACACCGGGGAGCTGTTTTTT
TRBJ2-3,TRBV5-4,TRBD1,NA,CASSSRQGADTQYF,TGTGCCAGCAGCTCCAGACAGGGGGCAGATACGCAGTATTTT
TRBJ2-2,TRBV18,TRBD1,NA,CASSQSRTGSTGELFF,TGTGCCAGCTCTCAATCCAGGACAGGGAGCACCGGGGAGCTGTTTTTT
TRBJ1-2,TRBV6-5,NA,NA,CASSYLDSPLYGYTF,TGTGCCAGCAGTTACTTAGACAGCCCGCTCTATGGCTACACCTTC
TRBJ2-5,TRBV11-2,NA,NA,CASSQGRGRNQETQYF,TGTGCCAGCAGCCAAGGCAGGGGGAGGAACCAAGAGACCCAGTACTTC
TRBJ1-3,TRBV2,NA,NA,CASRDYRFGNTIYF,TGTGCCAGCAGGGATTACAGGTTCGGAAACACCATATATTTT
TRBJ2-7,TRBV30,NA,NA,CAWSPLASEQYF,TGTGCCTGGAGCCCCCTAGCATCCGAGCAGTACTTC
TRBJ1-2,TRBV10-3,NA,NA,CATMRSPREDGYTF,TGTGCCACGATGAGGTCGCCGCGAGAGGATGGCTACACCTTC
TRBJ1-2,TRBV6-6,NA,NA,CASRFEQDNGYTF,TGTGCCAGCAGATTCGAGCAGGATAATGGCTACACCTTC
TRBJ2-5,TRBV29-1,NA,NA,CSVVTTQETQYF,TGCAGCGTTGTGACAACACAAGAGACCCAGTACTTC
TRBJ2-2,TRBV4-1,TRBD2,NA,CASSPIAGGDTGELFF,TGCGCCAGCAGCCCAATAGCGGGAGGGGACACCGGGGAGCTGTTTTTT
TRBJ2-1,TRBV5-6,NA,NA,CASSLVANEQFF,TGTGCCAGCAGCTTGGTGGCCAATGAGCAGTTCTTC
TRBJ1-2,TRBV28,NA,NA,CASRPGQNYYGYTF,TGTGCCAGCAGGCCTGGACAGAACTACTATGGCTACACCTTC
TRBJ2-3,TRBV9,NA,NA,CASGSATDTQYF,TGTGCCAGTGGAAGCGCGACAGATACGCAGTATTTT
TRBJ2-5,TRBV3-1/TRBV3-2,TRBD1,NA,CASTGEETQYF,TGTGCCAGTACAGGGGAAGAGACCCAGTACTTC